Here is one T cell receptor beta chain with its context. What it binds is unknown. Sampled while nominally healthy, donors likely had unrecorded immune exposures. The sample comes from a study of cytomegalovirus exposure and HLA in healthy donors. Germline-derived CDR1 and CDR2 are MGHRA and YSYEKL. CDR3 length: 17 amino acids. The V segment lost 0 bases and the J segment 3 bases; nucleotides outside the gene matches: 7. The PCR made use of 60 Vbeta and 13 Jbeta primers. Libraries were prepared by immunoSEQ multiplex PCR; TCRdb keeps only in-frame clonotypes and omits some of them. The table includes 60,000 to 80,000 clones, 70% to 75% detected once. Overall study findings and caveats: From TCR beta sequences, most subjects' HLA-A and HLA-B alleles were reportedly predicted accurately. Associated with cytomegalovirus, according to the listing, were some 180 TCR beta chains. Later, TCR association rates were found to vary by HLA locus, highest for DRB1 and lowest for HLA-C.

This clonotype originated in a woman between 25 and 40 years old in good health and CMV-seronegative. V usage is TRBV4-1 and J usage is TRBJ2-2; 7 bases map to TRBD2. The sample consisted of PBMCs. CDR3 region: CASSQDARGSYTGELFF. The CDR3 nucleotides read TGCGCCAGCAGCCAAGATGCTCGCGGGAGTTACACCGGGGAGCTGTTTTTT.